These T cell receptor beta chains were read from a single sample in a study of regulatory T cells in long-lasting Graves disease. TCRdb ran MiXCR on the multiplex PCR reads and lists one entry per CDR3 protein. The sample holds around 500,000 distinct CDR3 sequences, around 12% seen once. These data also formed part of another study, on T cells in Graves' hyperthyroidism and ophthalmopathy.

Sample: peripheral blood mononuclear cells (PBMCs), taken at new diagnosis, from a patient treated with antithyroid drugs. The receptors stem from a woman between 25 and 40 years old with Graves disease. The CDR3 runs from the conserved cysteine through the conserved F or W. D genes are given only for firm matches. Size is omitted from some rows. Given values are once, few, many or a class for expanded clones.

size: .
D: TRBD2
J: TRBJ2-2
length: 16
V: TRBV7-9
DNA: TGTGCCAGCAGCTCCTGGACTAGCGGGAGTGGTGGGGAGCTGTTTTTT
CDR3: CASSSWTSGSGGELFF

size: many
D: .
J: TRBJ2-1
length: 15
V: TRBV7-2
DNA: TGTGCCAGCAGCGTAACTAGCAGCTCCTACAATGAGCAGTTCTTC
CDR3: CASSVTSSSYNEQFF

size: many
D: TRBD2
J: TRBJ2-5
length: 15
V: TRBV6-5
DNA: TGTGCCAGCAGTTTACTAGCGGGAGCTGGAGAGACCCAGTACTTC
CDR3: CASSLLAGAGETQYF

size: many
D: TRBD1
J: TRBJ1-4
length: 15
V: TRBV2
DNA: TGTGCCAGCCTAAACCCCGGGACAGGGAATGAAAAACTGTTTTTT
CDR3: CASLNPGTGNEKLFF

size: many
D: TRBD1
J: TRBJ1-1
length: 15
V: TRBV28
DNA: TGTGCCAGCACCGGGACAGCCGACGAGGACACTGAAGCTTTCTTT
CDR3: CASTGTADEDTEAFF

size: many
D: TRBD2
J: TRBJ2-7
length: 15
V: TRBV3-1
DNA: TGTGCCAGCAGCCAAGGACTAGCGGGAGGAGACGAGCAGTACTTC
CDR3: CASSQGLAGGDEQYF

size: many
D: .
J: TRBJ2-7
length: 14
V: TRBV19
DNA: TGTGCCAGTACCTGGACAGTCGGCTCCTACGAGCAGTACTTC
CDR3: CASTWTVGSYEQYF

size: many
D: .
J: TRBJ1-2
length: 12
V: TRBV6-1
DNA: TGTGCCAGCAGTGAGACAGTTCATGGCTACACCTTC
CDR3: CASSETVHGYTF

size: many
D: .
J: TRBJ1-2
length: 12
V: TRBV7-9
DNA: TGTGCCAGCAGCTTATTAAGCTATGGCTACACCTTC
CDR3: CASSLLSYGYTF

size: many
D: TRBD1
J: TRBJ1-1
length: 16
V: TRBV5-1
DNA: TGCGCCAGCAGCTTGGGCCCGACAGGGTTAGTCACTGAAGCTTTCTTT
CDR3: CASSLGPTGLVTEAFF

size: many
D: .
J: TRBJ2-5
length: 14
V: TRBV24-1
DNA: TGTGCCACCAGTAAGTCGGGGAACCAAGAGACCCAGTACTTC
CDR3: CATSKSGNQETQYF

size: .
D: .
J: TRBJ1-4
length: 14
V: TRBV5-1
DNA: TGCGCCAGCAGCCAAGGGGTCCTGAATGAAAAACTGTTTTTT
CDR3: CASSQGVLNEKLFF

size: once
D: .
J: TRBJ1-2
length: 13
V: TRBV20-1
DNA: TGCAGTGCCTCCCCTGACAAAAACTATGGCTACGCCTTC
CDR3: CSASPDKNYGYAF

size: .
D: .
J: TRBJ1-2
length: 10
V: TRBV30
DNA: TGTGCCGGATTCGGTGGCGGCTACACCTTC
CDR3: CAGFGGGYTF

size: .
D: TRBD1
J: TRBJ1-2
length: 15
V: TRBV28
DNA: TGTGCCAGCAGTTGGGGACAGGCCAAATTCTATGGCTACACCTTC
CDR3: CASSWGQAKFYGYTF

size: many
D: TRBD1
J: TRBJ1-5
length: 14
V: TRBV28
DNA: TGTGCCAGCAGTTCCAGGGGGGGCAATCAGCCCCAGCATTTT
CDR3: CASSSRGGNQPQHF

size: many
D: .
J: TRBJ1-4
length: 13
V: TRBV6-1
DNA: TGTGCCAACAGAGGAGGGCCCGGAGAAAAACTGTTTTTT
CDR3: CANRGGPGEKLFF

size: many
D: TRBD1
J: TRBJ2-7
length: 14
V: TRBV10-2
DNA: TGCGCCAGCATTCTTGAACAGGGGGTACACGAGCAGTACTTC
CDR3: CASILEQGVHEQYF

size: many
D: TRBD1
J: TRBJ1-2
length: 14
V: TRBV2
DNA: TGTGCCAGCAGGACCGTCGGACAGGGGCATGGCTACACCTTC
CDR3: CASRTVGQGHGYTF

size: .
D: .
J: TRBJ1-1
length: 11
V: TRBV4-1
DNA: TGCGCCAGCAGCCAAGGGAACAAAGCTTTCTTT
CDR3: CASSQGNKAFF

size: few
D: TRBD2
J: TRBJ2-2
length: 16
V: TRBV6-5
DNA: TGTGCCAGCAGTTACACCACTAGCGGGAGGGCCGGGGAGCTGTTTTTT
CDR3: CASSYTTSGRAGELFF

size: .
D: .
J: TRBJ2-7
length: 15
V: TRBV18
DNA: TGTGCCAGCTCACCCTCTCGGTCCCTGTCGAACGAGCAGTACTTC
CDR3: CASSPSRSLSNEQYF

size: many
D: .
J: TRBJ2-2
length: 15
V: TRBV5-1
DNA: TGCGCCAGCAGCCACGGAACAGGGAACACCGGGGAGCTGTTTTTT
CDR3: CASSHGTGNTGELFF

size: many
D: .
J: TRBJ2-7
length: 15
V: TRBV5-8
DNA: TGTGCCAGCAGCTTTCCTCGCAGGGCCTTCTACGAGCAGTACTTC
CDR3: CASSFPRRAFYEQYF

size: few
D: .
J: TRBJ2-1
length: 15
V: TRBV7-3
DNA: TGTGCCAGCAGCAGAGACCGGGCCCTAACCTATGAGCAGTTCTTC
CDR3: CASSRDRALTYEQFF

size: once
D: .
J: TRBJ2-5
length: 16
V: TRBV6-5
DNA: TGTGCCAGCAGTTACTCGAGCACGAACCTCCAAGAGACCCAGTACTTC
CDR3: CASSYSSTNLQETQYF

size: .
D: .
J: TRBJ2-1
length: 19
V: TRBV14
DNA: TGTGCCAGCAGCCAAGATCAGGTCAGCAGGGTAAAGTCCTACAATGAGCAGTTCTTC
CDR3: CASSQDQVSRVKSYNEQFF

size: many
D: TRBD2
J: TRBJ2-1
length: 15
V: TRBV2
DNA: TGTGCCAGCAGTGAAGGACTAGCGGAGTACAATGAGCAGTTCTTC
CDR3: CASSEGLAEYNEQFF

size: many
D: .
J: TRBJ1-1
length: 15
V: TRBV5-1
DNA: TGCGCCAGCAGCTTGTATCAAAAGGGAAGCACTGAAGCTTTCTTT
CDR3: CASSLYQKGSTEAFF

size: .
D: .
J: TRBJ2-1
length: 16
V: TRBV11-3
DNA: TGTGCCAGCAGCTTAGGTCGGGGAGAAAGCTACAATGAGCAGTTCTTC
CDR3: CASSLGRGESYNEQFF

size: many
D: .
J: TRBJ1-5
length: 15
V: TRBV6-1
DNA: TGTGCCAGCAGACCAACCCCAGGAAGGAATCAGCCCCAGCATTTT
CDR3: CASRPTPGRNQPQHF

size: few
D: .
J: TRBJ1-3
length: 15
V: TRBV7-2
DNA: TGTGCCAGCAGCTTATACCGGGACGGTGGAAACACCATATATTTT
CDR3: CASSLYRDGGNTIYF

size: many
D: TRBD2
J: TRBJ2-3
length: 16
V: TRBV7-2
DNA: TGCGCCAGCAGCCCGGGACTAGCGGGAATGACAGATACGCAGTATTTT
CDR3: CASSPGLAGMTDTQYF

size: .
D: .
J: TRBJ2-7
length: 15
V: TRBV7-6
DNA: TGTGCCAGCAGCTTAGCGGGGTCCTCGACGGACCAGCAGTACTTC
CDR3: CASSLAGSSTDQQYF

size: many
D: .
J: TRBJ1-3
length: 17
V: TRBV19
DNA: TGTGCCAGTAGTATGTCAAGGGGATTTCCCTCTGGAAACACCATATATTTT
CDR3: CASSMSRGFPSGNTIYF

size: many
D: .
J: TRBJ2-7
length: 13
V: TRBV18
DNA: TGTGCCAGCTCAGATAGGGACTCCTACGAGCAGTACTTC
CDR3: CASSDRDSYEQYF

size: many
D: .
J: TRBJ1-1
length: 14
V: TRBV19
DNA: TGTGCCAGTAGTTTGGATGGGACCGGCACTGAAGCTTTCTTT
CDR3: CASSLDGTGTEAFF

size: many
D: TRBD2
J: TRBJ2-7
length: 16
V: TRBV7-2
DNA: TGTGCCAGCAGCCCAGCTAGCGGATGGGTTGGTTACGAGCAGTACTTC
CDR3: CASSPASGWVGYEQYF

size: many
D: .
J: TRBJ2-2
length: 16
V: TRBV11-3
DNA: TGTGCCAGCAGCCCCGTCCATATCGGGCACACCGGGGAGCTGTTTTTT
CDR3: CASSPVHIGHTGELFF

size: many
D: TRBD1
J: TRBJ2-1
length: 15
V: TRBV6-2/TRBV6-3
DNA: TGTGCCAGCAAAAAAGACAGGGGCCCCTACAATGAGCAGTTCTTC
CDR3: CASKKDRGPYNEQFF

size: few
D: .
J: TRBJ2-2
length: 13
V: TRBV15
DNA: TGTGCCACCAGCGGACGGTTCACCGGGGAGCTGTTTTTT
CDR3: CATSGRFTGELFF

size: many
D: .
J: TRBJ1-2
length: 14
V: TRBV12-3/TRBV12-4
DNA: TGTGCCAGCACCTTGCTAGGGTCGAGCTATGGCTACACCTTC
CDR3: CASTLLGSSYGYTF

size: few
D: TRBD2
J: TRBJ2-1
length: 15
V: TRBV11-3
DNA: TGTGCCAGCAGCCTTAGCCCGACTAGCGGTAATGAGCAGTTCTTC
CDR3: CASSLSPTSGNEQFF

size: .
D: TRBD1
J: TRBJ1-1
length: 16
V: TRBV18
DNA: TGTGCCAGCTCACCGAGACCGGGACAGGGTGGGTCTGAAGCTTTCTTT
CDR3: CASSPRPGQGGSEAFF

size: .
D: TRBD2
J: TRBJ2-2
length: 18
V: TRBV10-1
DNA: TGCGCCAGCAGTGAGACGGGGACTAGTAGTACGAACACCGGGGAGCTGTTTTTT
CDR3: CASSETGTSSTNTGELFF

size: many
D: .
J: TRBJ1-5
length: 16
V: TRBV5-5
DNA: TGTGCCAGCAGCTTGTTTGGGGGGAATAGCAATCAGCCCCAGCATTTT
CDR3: CASSLFGGNSNQPQHF